One and the same sample provided the 10 T cell receptor beta chains below, sequenced in a study of T cells in Graves' hyperthyroidism and ophthalmopathy (dated by TCRdb to the late 2010s). Libraries were made using multiplex PCR. Sequenced on an Illumina HiSeq 2000. Amplification of TCR beta CDR3 regions was carried out from RNA transcripts. A first-round RT-PCR of the TCR CDR3 used the HTBI primer set with the Qiagen OneStep RT-PCR kit. TCRdb redid the processing of the public reads, applying fastp at Q25 and MiXCR, and retained in-frame beta chains. When rows share a CDR3 protein, they turn into one entry using the most common DNA and genes. The sample has fewer than 700,000 distinct CDR3 sequences on record, 15% to 20% of them singletons. The ten largest clones take up 3.8% of the sample. The sequencing input was blood. These receptors originate from a woman aged 25 to 39 with Graves' hyperthyroidism.

This clonotype appeared many times. The rearrangement uses TRBV11-2 and TRBJ2-7; D not certain. Trimming took 4 bases from V and 5 from J, leaving 18 bases between them. CDR1 SGHAT and CDR2 FQNNGV come from the germline V gene. The CDR3 loop spans 15 amino acids. This chain's CDR3 is CASSSFYSARNEQYF. Here the CDR3 DNA reads TGTGCCAGCAGCTCGTTTTATTCGGCCAGGAACGAGCAGTACTTC.

The J gene is TRBJ2-7, the V gene TRBV19, with D tentatively TRBD2 (5 bases). Per germline, CDR1 LNHDA and CDR2 SQIVND (reference sequence). This CDR3 comprises 13 residues. The V and J ends lost 3 bases and 1 base respectively, with 7 bases between them. In DNA form, the CDR3 reads TGTGCCAGTAGTATGGAGGAATCCTACGAGCAGTACTTC. This codes for CASSMEESYEQYF.

The genes are TRBV7-2 and TRBJ2-7; the D is unclear. Germline V gene lookup returns CDR1 SGHTA and CDR2 FQGNSA. V lost 2 bases to trimming and J lost 7 bases, with 12 bases between them. CDR3 size: 13 residues. The CDR3 spells CASSLKPWGEQYF. Written as DNA, the CDR3 is TGTGCCAGCAGCTTAAAGCCCTGGGGAGAGCAGTACTTC. Full variable domain (outside the CDR3, taken from reference TRBV7-2 and TRBJ2-7): GAGVSQSPSNKVTEKGKDVELRCDPISGHTALYWYRQSLGQGLEFLIYFQGNSAPDKSGLPSDRFSAERTGGSVSTLTIQRTQQEDSAVYLCASSLKPWGEQYFGPGTRLTVT.

This clonotype appeared a few times. This chain uses TRBV6-2 or TRBV6-3 with TRBJ2-1, with 8 nucleotides matching TRBD2. Looked up from germline, CDR1 is MNHEY and CDR2 is SVGEGT. V dropped 6 bases and J dropped 0; count of bases not matched to a gene: 4. This CDR3 region has 15 residues. CDR3 loop: CASRKSGSSYNEQFF. In DNA, the CDR3 is TGTGCCAGCAGAAAGAGCGGGAGCTCCTACAATGAGCAGTTCTTC.

This clonotype was detected many times. The V gene is TRBV15, the J gene TRBJ2-1; D not resolved. The CDR3 is 14 amino acids. The ends were cut back, 0 bases at V and 2 bases at J, with 5 bases in the middle. Per the germline V gene, CDR1 is LNHNV and CDR2 is YYDKDF (reference sequence). CDR3 amino acids: CATSRDGAYNEQFF. The CDR3 DNA sequence: TGTGCCACCAGCAGAGACGGAGCCTACAATGAGCAGTTCTTC.

The V gene is TRBV12-5, the J gene TRBJ2-1, with a tentative D call TRBD2 (5 bases). This CDR3 region has 15 residues. Germline values: CDR1 LGHNT, CDR2 FRNRAP. Trimming removed 2 bases from V and 0 bases from J, with 8 bases in between. The CDR3 DNA reads TGTGCTAGTGGTTTGCCGGGGAACTCCTACAATGAGCAGTTCTTC. This sequence encodes CASGLPGNSYNEQFF.

The table lists this clonotype with many counts. V and J are TRBV7-2 and TRBJ1-5; D not resolved. Germline CDR1 and CDR2: SGHTA and FQGNSA. CDR3 length: 14 residues. V shed 1 base and J shed 3 bases, with 7 bases lying between them. The CDR3 is CASSLGVNNQPQHF. In nucleotides, the CDR3 is TGTGCCAGCAGCTTAGGGGTAAACAATCAGCCCCAGCATTTT.

This clonotype was counted a few times. This chain connects TRBV18 to TRBJ1-6; D is perhaps TRBD1 (5 bases). V was shortened by 5 bases and J by 0 bases, with 8 bases between the two germline ends. The CDR3 covers 15 residues. Germline-derived CDR1 and CDR2 are KGHSH and LQKENI. CDR3 coding DNA: TGTGCCAGCTCAGGGACGGTCTCCTATAATTCACCCCTCCACTTT. Its translation: CASSGTVSYNSPLHF.

Concerning this clonotype: This sequence may be a read error, since a much larger clone differs from it by one base. The V and J genes are TRBV7-2 and TRBJ2-6; D is ambiguous. The CDR3 has 13 amino acids. Germline CDR1 reads SGHTA; CDR2 reads FQGNSA. The CDR3: CAGSLRGANVLTF. The CDR3 coding sequence is TGTGCCGGCAGCTTACGGGGGGCCAACGTCCTGACTTTC.

This clonotype was seen only a few times. V gene TRBV11-3 combines with J gene TRBJ2-7; a possible D gene is TRBD2 (6 bases). V shed 6 bases and J shed 0 bases, with 18 bases lying between them. Germline lookup yields CDR1 SGHNT and CDR2 YENEEA. CDR3 length equals 16 residues. As DNA, the CDR3 is TGTGCCAGCAGTCAAGAACGGGACTGGAGCTCCTACGAGCAGTACTTC. This translates into CASSQERDWSSYEQYF.